Listed here are 11 T cell receptor beta chains from one sample, sequenced in a study of cytomegalovirus exposure and HLA in healthy donors. The repertoire was sequenced with immunoSEQ multiplex PCR; TCRdb's copy has only in-frame clones and lacks some. Of 150,000 or so clones listed, less than 90% are singletons. Specimen: PBMCs. These receptors originate from a man aged 25 to 40 in good health and CMV-seropositive.

The rearrangement links TRBV16 to TRBJ2-7; TRBD1 matches at 8 bases. In germline, CDR1 is KGHSY, CDR2 FQNENV. J lost 2 bases, V lost 5 bases, and 5 bases had no gene match. The CDR3 has 14 amino acids. CDR3 DNA sequence: TGTGCCAGCAGCTGGGGACAGGCCACCTACGAGCAGTACTTC. Translating gives CASSWGQATYEQYF.

V and J are TRBV2 and TRBJ2-3; perhaps TRBD1 as D (5 bases). The CDR3 covers 14 residues. V was clipped by 7 bases and J by 1 base, with 12 bases between them. Germline CDR1 and CDR2: SNHLY and FYNNEI. The CDR3 bases are TGTGCCAGCACTCCAGGCAGGGGCACAGATACGCAGTATTTT. This translates into CASTPGRGTDTQYF.

The chain is built from TRBV7-3 and TRBJ2-3; no firm D call. This CDR3 comprises 14 residues. Between the trimmed V and J ends, which lost 5 bases and 2 bases, there was a span of 11 bases. The germline V gene has CDR1 SGHTA and CDR2 FQGTGA. The DNA for the CDR3 is TGTGCCAGCAGCCAGACTCCATTCACAGATACGCAGTATTTT. Encoded protein: CASSQTPFTDTQYF.

The chain recombines TRBV13 with TRBJ1-4, with D tentatively TRBD1 (6 bases). Trimming left V 5 bases short and J 7 bases short, with 14 bases between. The CDR3 loop spans 14 amino acids. Germline lookup yields CDR1 PRHDT and CDR2 FYEKMQ (reference sequence). CDR3 coding DNA: TGTGCCAGCAGCATAGCCGGGACACCTGAAAAACTGTTTTTT. Its translation is CASSIAGTPEKLFF. Based on the CDR3 plus reference TRBV13 and TRBJ1-4, the full variable domain is AAGVIQSPRHLIKEKRETATLKCYPIPRHDTVYWYQQGPGQDPQFLISFYEKMQSDKGSIPDRFSAQQFSDYHSELNMSSLELGDSALYFCASSIAGTPEKLFFGSGTQLSVL.

The chain links TRBV30 to TRBJ2-2, with 8 bases identical to TRBD1. J lost 1 base, V lost 3 bases, and 1 base had no gene match. CDR3 length: 14 amino acids. The V gene's germline CDR1 is GTSNPN and CDR2 SVGIG (reference sequence). Written as DNA, the CDR3 is TGTGCCTGGAGGGGGACAGGGAACACCGGGGAGCTGTTTTTT. This translates into CAWRGTGNTGELFF. The complete variable domain, with remaining parts taken from reference TRBV30 and TRBJ2-2, reads SQTIHQWPATLVQPVGSPLSLECTVEGTSNPNLYWYRQAAGRGLQLLFYSVGIGQISSEVPQNLSASRPQDRQFILSSKKLLLSDSGFYLCAWRGTGNTGELFFGEGSRLTVL.

The chain carries TRBV29-1 and TRBJ2-1; 8 bases line up with TRBD2. V lost 4 bases to trimming and J lost 0 bases; unmatched junction nucleotides: 2. CDR1 and CDR2 (germline): SQVTM, ANQGSEA. The CDR3 is 14 residues long. DNA for the CDR3: TGCAGCGTTGCGGGGGGGGCCTCCTACAATGAGCAGTTCTTC. This encodes CSVAGGASYNEQFF.

CDR3 coding DNA: TGCGCCAGCAGCCTCACCGGGACTAGCGGGAGTTACGAGCAGTACTTC. It is translated as CASSLTGTSGSYEQYF. The chain recombines TRBV5-1 with TRBJ2-7, with TRBD2 matching over 14 bases. In germline, CDR1 is SGHRS, CDR2 YFSETQ. The ends lost 4 bases at V and 4 bases at J; junction bases unmatched: 7. The CDR3 length is 16 residues.

This sequence joins TRBV6-5 and TRBJ2-4, with TRBD2 matching 10 bases. This CDR3 is built from 14 residues. Germline V CDR1 and CDR2: MNHEY, SVGAGI. Trimming at V came to 5 bases and at J to 4 bases, leaving 2 bases not matched to a gene. The CDR3 sequence: CASSRTSGKNIQYF. In DNA form, the CDR3 reads TGTGCCAGCAGTAGGACTAGCGGTAAAAACATTCAGTACTTC.

In its sample, this clone was seen a few times. V is TRBV5-1 and J is TRBJ2-7; the match to TRBD2 covers 11 bases. The CDR3 sequence is 16 residues long. The trim removed 5 bases at V and 1 base at J, leaving 8 bases unmatched. Germline CDR1 is SGHRS and CDR2 is YFSETQ. CDR3 protein: CASRALLAGVSYEQYF. CDR3 nucleotide sequence: TGCGCCAGCAGGGCTCTACTAGCGGGAGTTTCCTACGAGCAGTACTTC.

The chain has TRBV7-6 and TRBJ2-2; TRBD2 might be the D (7 bases). This CDR3 region has 14 residues. Germline-derived CDR1 and CDR2 are SGHVS and FNYEAQ. Trimming took 1 base from V and 6 from J, leaving 9 bases between them. CDR3 residues: CASSLGGGPGELFF. Here the CDR3 DNA reads TGTGCCAGCAGCTTAGGCGGGGGCCCCGGGGAGCTGTTTTTT.

This clone has only one observation. The V gene is TRBV5-8, the J gene TRBJ2-7; 11 bases are shared with TRBD2. V trimming: 3 bases; J trimming: 5 bases; junction bases outside the gene matches: 7. From germline, CDR1 is SGHTS and CDR2 YDEGEE. This CDR3 spans 15 amino acids. CDR3 coding DNA: TGTGCCAGCAGCTCAGGGACTAGCGGAGTACACGAGCAGTACTTC. As protein: CASSSGTSGVHEQYF.